Listed here are 16 T cell receptor beta chains from one sample, sequenced in a study of cytomegalovirus exposure and HLA in healthy donors. PCR employed 60 Vbeta and 13 Jbeta primers. Clones were sequenced by immunoSEQ multiplex PCR, and TCRdb holds only the in-frame ones, with some missing. The clone table shows around 130,000 clones, with the ten largest holding roughly 2%. The source material was PBMCs. The source is a woman in her sixties or seventies in good health and CMV-seronegative.

The J gene is TRBJ1-4, the V gene TRBV28; TRBD1 aligns across 10 bases. The J segment lost 7 bases and the V segment lost 6 bases, leaving 8 bases of the junction unmatched. There are 15 residues in the CDR3. In germline, CDR1 is MDHEN, CDR2 SYDVKM. The chain's CDR3 is CASRKPGQGIEKLFF. The CDR3 nucleotides read TGTGCCAGCAGAAAGCCGGGACAGGGGATTGAAAAACTGTTTTTT.

Its frequency marks this clone as medium-sized. In DNA form, the CDR3 reads TGCGCCAGCAGTAGTTCGCCCGGGGGGTATGGCTACACCTTC. Amino acids: CASSSSPGGYGYTF. V usage is TRBV10-2 and J usage is TRBJ1-2; weak D call: TRBD1 (5 bases). The ends were cut back, 5 bases at V and 5 bases at J, with 15 bases in the middle. The CDR3 is 14 residues long. CDR1 WSHSY and CDR2 SAAADI come from the germline V gene.

Remarks on this clone: One end of the junction fails to match germline, which may point to a read error. The chain combines TRBV6-1 with TRBJ2-1; the D gene is possibly TRBD2 (6 bases). This CDR3 has 14 residues. Germline CDR1 reads MNHNS; CDR2 reads SASEGT. CDR3 residues: CATGRSPSDNEQFF. In nucleotides, the CDR3 is TGTGCCACGGGGAGGAGTCCCTCCGACAATGAGCAGTTCTTC.

This chain joins TRBV6-6 and TRBJ2-5; TRBD1 matches 7 bases. The J call may be in error: the DNA end matches TRBJ2-7 better. The CDR3 runs 13 residues. Per germline, CDR1 MNHNY and CDR2 SVGAGI (reference sequence). CDR3 region: CASSYDREREQYF. CDR3 DNA: TGTGCCAGCAGTTACGACAGGGAGCGCGAGCAGTACTTC.

DNA for the CDR3: TGTGCCAGCAGCCCAGTGGACAGTGATAACTATGGCTACACCTTC. Translation gives CASSPVDSDNYGYTF. The V and J genes are TRBV6-5 and TRBJ1-2; tentative D call: TRBD1 (6 bases). Germline CDR1 reads MNHEY; CDR2 reads SVGAGI. Trimming took 6 bases from V and 1 from J, leaving 15 bases between them. The CDR3 is 15 amino acids.

The chain is built from TRBV5-1 and TRBJ1-2, with D uncertain. V was shortened by 6 bases and J by 1 base, with 19 bases between the two germline ends. Looked up from germline, CDR1 is SGHRS and CDR2 is YFSETQ. This CDR3 has 16 residues. The DNA for the CDR3 is TGCGCCAGCACCCTGGAAAGTACAGAGTATAACTATGGCTACACCTTC. Amino acid sequence: CASTLESTEYNYGYTF.

The gene calls are TRBV6-5 and TRBJ2-2; the D gene is possibly TRBD2 (6 bases). From germline, CDR1 is MNHEY and CDR2 SVGAGI. With 1 base removed from V and 6 bases from J, the gap between germline ends came to 12 bases. This CDR3 has 15 residues. CDR3 in DNA: TGTGCCAGCAGTTACTACGGGAGTGTGTCCGGGGAGCTGTTTTTT. This translates into CASSYYGSVSGELFF.

This sequence joins TRBV4-2 and TRBJ2-7; a weak D match, TRBD2 (6 bases). The CDR3 totals 18 residues. The germline gives CDR1 LGHNA, CDR2 YNFKEQ. Trimming cost V 0 bases and J 4 bases, with 22 bases left between them. The CDR3: CASSQDPGRDPSSYEQYF. The DNA for the CDR3 is TGTGCCAGCAGCCAAGACCCCGGGCGGGACCCCTCCTCATACGAGCAGTACTTC.

The chain joins TRBV7-2 to TRBJ1-2; D uncertain. The CDR3 is 13 amino acids. The germline CDR1 and CDR2 sequences are SGHTA and FQGNSA. Trimming pared 6 bases from V and 8 bases from J, leaving 16 bases between. The CDR3 sequence is CASSLAPSGGYTF. CDR3 bases: TGTGCCAGCAGTCTCGCACCCAGCGGAGGCTACACCTTC.

The chain uses TRBV30 and TRBJ1-1, with 9 bases that match TRBD1. Per germline, CDR1 GTSNPN and CDR2 SVGIG (reference sequence). V gave up 2 bases and J gave up 3 bases; unmatched junction bases: 1. The CDR3 is 13 residues long. The DNA of the CDR3 is TGTGCCTGGAGTACAGGGGGCTACACTGAAGCTTTCTTT. Its protein product is CAWSTGGYTEAFF.

The chain uses TRBV18 and TRBJ2-1; 9 bases line up with TRBD1. The CDR3 runs 14 residues. Looked up from germline, CDR1 is KGHSH and CDR2 is LQKENI. With V trimmed by 5 bases and J by 9 bases, 8 bases remained unmatched. The CDR3 DNA sequence: TGTGCCAGCTCAGCCGGGACAGGGTCCCTTGAGCAGTTCTTC. It translates to CASSAGTGSLEQFF.

This chain links TRBV25-1 with TRBJ1-2; D remains unclear. This CDR3 has 11 amino acids. The V end lost 7 bases, the J end lost 6 bases, and 9 bases lay between the germline ends. Per germline, CDR1 MGHDK and CDR2 SYGVNS. Here the CDR3 DNA reads TGTGCCAGCATGAGTCTCCATGGCTACACCTTC. Its protein product is CASMSLHGYTF.

This sequence joins TRBV15 and TRBJ2-1; 10 positions match TRBD2. The junction had 9 bases not matched to a gene; V was cut back by 5 bases and J by 5 bases. Germline CDR1 and CDR2: LNHNV and YYDKDF (reference sequence). The CDR3 is 16 residues long. The CDR3 DNA sequence: TGTGCCACCAGCGATAATAGCGGGAGGAGGAACAATGAGCAGTTCTTC. Translating gives CATSDNSGRRNNEQFF.

The chain uses TRBV5-6 and TRBJ1-2; 11 bases fit TRBD1. V shed 4 bases and J 4 bases; nucleotides not matched to a gene: 9. The CDR3 runs 16 residues. Per the germline V gene, CDR1 is SGHDT and CDR2 is YYEEEE. The CDR3 loop is CASSTLGQGAGYGYTF. In nucleotides, the CDR3 is TGTGCCAGCAGCACACTAGGACAGGGGGCTGGCTATGGCTACACCTTC.

The V and J genes are TRBV2 and TRBJ2-5, with 9 bases matching TRBD2. The tail of the sequence fits TRBJ2-7 better, so the J call may be wrong. The germline CDR1 and CDR2 sequences are SNHLY and FYNNEI. The CDR3 has 14 amino acids. CDR3 sequence reads: CASSTREGAYEQYF. The CDR3 DNA sequence: TGTGCCAGCAGTACGCGGGAGGGGGCCTACGAGCAGTACTTC.

V is TRBV5-1 and J is TRBJ1-2, with D possibly TRBD1 on 6 matching bases. Trimming took 4 bases from V and 4 from J, leaving 14 bases between them. Per the germline V gene, CDR1 is SGHRS and CDR2 is YFSETQ. This CDR3 is 14 amino acids long. As DNA, the CDR3 is TGCGCCAGCAGCCAGAACAGACAGGTCTATGGCTACACCTTC. Amino acids: CASSQNRQVYGYTF. Supplemented by reference TRBV5-1 and TRBJ1-2, the full variable domain reads KAGVTQTPRYLIKTRGQQVTLSCSPISGHRSVSWYQQTPGQGLQFLFEYFSETQRNKGNFPGRFSGRQFSNSRSEMNVSTLELGDSALYLCASSQNRQVYGYTFGSGTRLTVV.